Presented here are 2 T cell receptor beta chains from one specimen sequenced in a study of OX40 agonist ivuxolimab in advanced cancers. The method was immunoSEQ multiplex PCR; TCRdb's version includes in-frame clones alone and lacks a portion of them. The sample records tens of thousands of clones, about 88% being singletons. This specimen consisted of CD4+ or CD8+ T cells sorted from blood, obtained in a trial of the OX40 agonist ivuxolimab. The receptors stem from an adult with an advanced solid tumor such as melanoma, head and neck, liver or kidney cancer.

The chain uses TRBV2 and TRBJ2-3, with 7 bases aligning to TRBD2. The V and J ends lost 10 bases and 5 bases, in that order; junction bases with no gene match: 18. There are 16 residues in the CDR3. Germline lookup yields CDR1 SNHLY and CDR2 FYNNEI. This CDR3 reads CATPQVGGLSRDTQYF. The CDR3 DNA reads as TGTGCCACTCCTCAGGTGGGGGGACTATCCCGAGATACGCAGTATTTT.

This clone has more than one count but fewer than ten. The chain employs TRBV5-6 and TRBJ1-1; D is possibly TRBD1 (6 bases). Germline loops: CDR1 SGHDT, CDR2 YYEEEE. CDR3 length: 15 residues. V dropped 0 bases and J dropped 2 bases, with 11 bases sitting between them. CDR3: CASSLDRAPNTEAFF. DNA for the CDR3: TGTGCCAGCAGCTTGGACAGGGCCCCAAACACTGAAGCTTTCTTT.